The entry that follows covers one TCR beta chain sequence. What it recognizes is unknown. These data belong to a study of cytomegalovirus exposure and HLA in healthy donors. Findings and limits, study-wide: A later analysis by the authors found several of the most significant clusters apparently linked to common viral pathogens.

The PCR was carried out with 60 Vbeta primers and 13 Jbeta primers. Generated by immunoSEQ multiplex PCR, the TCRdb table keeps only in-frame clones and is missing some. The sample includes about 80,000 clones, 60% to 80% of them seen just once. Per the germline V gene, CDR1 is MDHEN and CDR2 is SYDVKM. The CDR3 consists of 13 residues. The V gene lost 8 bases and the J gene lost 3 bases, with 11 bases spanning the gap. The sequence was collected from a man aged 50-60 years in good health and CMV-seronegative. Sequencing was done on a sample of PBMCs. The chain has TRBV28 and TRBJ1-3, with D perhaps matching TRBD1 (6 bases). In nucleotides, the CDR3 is TGTGCCAGCCAAGGGACAATTGGAAACACCATATATTTT. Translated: CASQGTIGNTIYF.